This T cell receptor beta chain was documented in a study of regulatory and conventional T cells in RAG deficiency. This table comes from immunoSEQ multiplex PCR, and its TCRdb copy is limited to in-frame clones, with some not included. Of some 30,000 clones in the sample, roughly 90% are singletons; the top ten hold approximately 15%. This sample was also put to use in a study of regulatory T cells. That publication notes: Amplification used 52 TRBV primers and 13 TRBJ primers.

The sequence was collected from a human donor in good health. The sample comprised CD8+ T cells sorted from blood.

The CDR3 DNA follows: TGTGCCAGCAGTTCTACAGGGGGCCTTGGCTATGGCTACACCTTC. Translating it yields CASSSTGGLGYGYTF. The chain has TRBV6-5 and TRBJ1-2, with 9 bases identical to TRBD1. Germline CDR1 reads MNHEY; CDR2 reads SVGAGI. The CDR3 is made up of 15 amino acids. J gave up 4 bases and V 4 bases, and 7 bases lay outside the gene matches.